A single sample is the source of the 6 T cell receptor beta chains below, sequenced in a study of beta chain features in type 1 diabetes. The investigators reverse transcribed all of the isolated RNA, so they sequenced expressed TCRB transcripts. Profiled with immunoSEQ multiplex PCR; TCRdb holds only in-frame clones, not every one. The repertoire holds nearly 350,000 clones, around 8% seen once, with around 0.45% in the top ten. Sequenced input: central memory CD4+ T cells from blood. The receptors were sampled from a woman aged 18-35 years in good health.

This sequence joins TRBV19 and TRBJ2-4, with 9 bases identical to TRBD1. In germline, CDR1 is LNHDA, CDR2 SQIVND (reference sequence). The junction had 3 bases not matched to a gene; V was cut back by 3 bases and J by 0 bases. The CDR3 totals 16 residues. The CDR3 protein is CASSMGTGIAKNIQYF. The CDR3 DNA sequence: TGTGCCAGTAGTATGGGGACAGGGATAGCCAAAAACATTCAGTACTTC.

This clone was detected many times. The chain recombines TRBV5-5 with TRBJ1-2; TRBD1 might be the D (6 bases). The CDR3 spans 15 residues. The germline CDR1 and CDR2 sequences are SGHKS and YYEKEE (reference sequence). Trimming left V 1 base short and J 4 bases short, with 14 bases between. The CDR3 here is CASSLYEQGVYGYTF. The CDR3 bases are TGTGCCAGCAGCTTGTATGAACAGGGCGTCTATGGCTACACCTTC.

The chain recombines TRBV11-2 with TRBJ2-7; no firm D call. The V end lost 2 bases, the J end lost 1 base, and 9 bases lay between the germline ends. The CDR3 is 14 amino acids. Germline values: CDR1 SGHAT, CDR2 FQNNGV. Here the CDR3 DNA reads TGTGCCAGCAGCTTAAAACCGGGTTCCTACGAGCAGTACTTC. It specifies CASSLKPGSYEQYF.

This clone has a handful of counts. The genes are TRBV11-1 and TRBJ2-1, with 9 bases lining up with TRBD2. The CDR3 covers 13 residues. Germline loops: CDR1 SGHAT, CDR2 FQDESV (reference sequence). Losses at the gene ends were 4 bases for V and 8 bases for J; bases not matched to a gene: 3. The CDR3 sequence is CASSSGLAYEQFF. In nucleotides, the CDR3 is TGTGCCAGCAGCTCGGGACTAGCATATGAGCAGTTCTTC.

This clone was counted a few times. As DNA, the CDR3 is TGCAGCGTTGGGGGCTGGGGAAAGGGGTATTTT. It encodes CSVGGWGKGYF. This sequence joins TRBV29-1 and TRBJ2-3; TRBD1 might be the D (5 bases). Trimming stripped 4 bases from V and 14 bases from J, with 16 bases between. The CDR3 extends over 11 amino acids. CDR1 SQVTM and CDR2 ANQGSEA come from the germline V gene.

V gene TRBV11-2 combines with J gene TRBJ2-5; D is unclear. Germline V gene sequence: CDR1 SGHAT, CDR2 FQNNGV. The length of the CDR3 is 17 residues. Trimming took off 2 bases at V and 0 bases at J, with 16 bases between the two ends. The CDR3 loop is CASSLSLGTQYQETQYF. The CDR3 region has the DNA TGTGCCAGCAGCTTATCCCTGGGCACCCAGTACCAAGAGACCCAGTACTTC.